This TCR beta chain was obtained from a study of blood T cell repertoires in COVID-19. Trimming left V 1 base short and J 3 bases short, with 8 bases between. The CDR3 runs 14 residues. CDR1 and CDR2 from the germline V gene are SGDLS and YYNGEE. Original data processing: It was from reference gene primer amplification that nucleated cell counts were estimated. Produced via immunoSEQ multiplex PCR; TCRdb's table is partial and in-frame only. D and trimming were read from the DNA, whereas the V and J calls and clone size are those reported in that table. The sample contains about 240,000 clones, 75% to 90% of which appear only once.

The clonotype comes from a man in his 60s who had recovered from COVID-19. Sequencing input: peripheral blood. The chain recombines TRBV9 with TRBJ2-1, with D perhaps matching TRBD1 (6 bases). The CDR3 coding sequence is TGTGCCAGCAGCGTAACAGGGCGCTACAATGAGCAGTTCTTC. Protein: CASSVTGRYNEQFF.